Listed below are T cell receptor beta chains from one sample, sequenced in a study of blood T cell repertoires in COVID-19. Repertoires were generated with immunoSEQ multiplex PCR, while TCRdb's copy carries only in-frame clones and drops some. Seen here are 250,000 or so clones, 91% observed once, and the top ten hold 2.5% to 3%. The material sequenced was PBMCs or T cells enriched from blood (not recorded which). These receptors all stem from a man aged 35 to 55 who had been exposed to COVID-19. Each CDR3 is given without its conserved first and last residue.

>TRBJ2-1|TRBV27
ASSWGSGSNEQF
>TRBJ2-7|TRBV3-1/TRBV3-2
ASSEPLAGVPEQY
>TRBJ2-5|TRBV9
ASGGLQETQY
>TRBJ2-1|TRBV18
ASSPSVTVYNEQF
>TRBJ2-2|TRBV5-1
ASSDLAGGLPGELF
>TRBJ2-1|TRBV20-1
SASTLANGNEQF
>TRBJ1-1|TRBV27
ASSSPVNTEAF
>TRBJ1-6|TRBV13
ASSFSGNSPLH
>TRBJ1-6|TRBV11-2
ASSYTGGDSPLH
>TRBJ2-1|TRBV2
ASSRTLIQGANYNEQF
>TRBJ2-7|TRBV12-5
ASGLSSVLTEQY
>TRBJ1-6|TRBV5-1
ASSLRDRDSPLH
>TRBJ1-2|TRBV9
ASSVGAQGDGYT
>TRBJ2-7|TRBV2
ASRPKVDRVRGEQY
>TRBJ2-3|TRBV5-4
ASSLAVASGTDTQY
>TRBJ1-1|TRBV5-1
ASSNSPNTEAF